This is a list of T cell receptor beta chains from one sample in a study of T cell responses to AZD1222 COVID-19 vaccine. Assay used: immunoSEQ multiplex PCR; TCRdb lists only in-frame clones, some missing. Of approximately 100,000 clones in the sample, about 86% were seen once. The source material was peripheral blood, sampled on day 0 of AZD1222 vaccination. The receptors shown here come from an adult in good health. The CDR3 runs from the conserved cysteine through the conserved F or W. The order of the fields is V gene, clone size, D gene, J gene, CDR3 protein, CDR3 DNA. A D gene is named only where the DNA matches it firmly. Clone size is given for some rows only: seen once, a few or many times, or a class if the clone is expanded.

TRBV2,many,TRBD2,TRBJ2-5,CASGEGLPGVQETQYF,TGTGCCAGCGGGGAGGGACTACCCGGGGTTCAAGAGACCCAGTACTTC
TRBV27,NA,TRBD1,TRBJ1-1,CASSSRQGWGTEAFF,TGTGCCAGCAGTTCGCGACAGGGATGGGGCACTGAAGCTTTCTTT
TRBV28,NA,NA,TRBJ2-5,CASSSRELGWTQYF,TGTGCCAGCAGTTCGAGGGAGCTCGGGTGGACCCAGTACTTC
TRBV28,NA,NA,TRBJ2-5,CASSSLRKTQYF,TGTGCCAGCAGTTCCTTACGGAAGACCCAGTACTTC
TRBV15,NA,NA,TRBJ1-1,CATSRDRGDNTEAFF,TGTGCCACCAGCAGAGATAGGGGCGACAACACTGAAGCTTTCTTT
TRBV29-1,NA,TRBD1,TRBJ1-4,CSADRDEKLFF,TGCAGCGCCGACAGGGATGAAAAACTGTTTTTT
TRBV9,NA,NA,TRBJ2-3,CASSVDGSGSDTQYF,TGTGCCAGCAGCGTAGACGGGAGTGGTTCCGATACGCAGTATTTT
TRBV21-1,NA,NA,TRBJ1-1,CASSVLSGTGEEAFF,TGTGCCAGCTCAGTACTTTCCGGGACAGGGGAAGAAGCTTTCTTT
TRBV3-1/TRBV3-2,NA,NA,TRBJ1-4,CASSQGRANEKLFF,TGTGCCAGCAGCCAAGGCAGGGCAAATGAAAAACTGTTTTTT
TRBV11-3,NA,NA,TRBJ2-1,CASSPGARGEQFF,TGTGCCAGTAGCCCTGGGGCCCGAGGTGAGCAGTTCTTC
TRBV6-2/TRBV6-3,NA,TRBD1,TRBJ1-1,CASSPSGQFEAFF,TGTGCCAGCAGTCCGTCGGGACAGTTTGAAGCTTTCTTT
TRBV19,NA,NA,TRBJ2-5,CASSTGVAQRPQETQYF,TGTGCCAGTAGTACAGGCGTTGCCCAGCGGCCGCAAGAGACCCAGTACTTC
TRBV10-1,NA,NA,TRBJ1-5,CASRLNQPQHF,TGCGCCAGCAGACTAAATCAGCCCCAGCATTTT
TRBV5-1,NA,NA,TRBJ1-4,CASSLGGTPGSEKLFF,TGCGCCAGCAGCTTGGGGGGGACACCGGGGAGTGAAAAACTGTTTTTT
TRBV4-3,NA,NA,TRBJ1-5,CASSQDAGNQPQHF,TGCGCCAGCAGCCAAGACGCTGGCAATCAGCCCCAGCATTTT
TRBV27,NA,TRBD2,TRBJ2-7,CASRARGLATSYEQYF,TGTGCCAGCAGAGCTAGGGGACTAGCGACCTCCTACGAGCAGTACTTC
TRBV15,NA,NA,TRBJ2-7,CATSRDYGANTYEQYF,TGTGCCACCAGCAGAGATTATGGGGCCAATACCTACGAGCAGTACTTC
TRBV12-5,NA,NA,TRBJ2-1,CASGLVGLGTKVGNEQFF,TGTGCTAGTGGTTTGGTGGGGTTGGGGACCAAAGTGGGCAATGAGCAGTTCTTC
TRBV4-3,NA,NA,TRBJ2-7,CASSQTASYEQYF,TGCGCCAGCAGCCAAACAGCCTCCTACGAGCAGTACTTC
TRBV6-4,NA,TRBD1,TRBJ2-2,CASGTENTGELFF,TGTGCCAGCGGGACAGAGAACACCGGGGAGCTGTTTTTT
TRBV4-3,NA,NA,TRBJ1-2,CASSQVIGSGGYTF,TGCGCCAGCAGCCAAGTAATTGGGAGTGGAGGCTACACCTTC
TRBV19,NA,NA,TRBJ2-1,CASRGRAETLAYNEQFF,TGTGCCAGTAGGGGCCGGGCGGAGACCCTCGCTTACAATGAGCAGTTCTTC
TRBV3-1/TRBV3-2,NA,NA,TRBJ2-7,CASSPTYPGQGIYEQYF,TGTGCCAGCAGCCCAACTTACCCGGGACAAGGGATCTACGAGCAGTACTTC
TRBV19,NA,TRBD2,TRBJ2-1,CASSVLAGAVVGSYNEQFF,TGTGCCAGTAGTGTCCTAGCGGGAGCCGTCGTGGGCTCCTACAATGAGCAGTTCTTC
TRBV5-1,NA,NA,TRBJ2-1,CASSLRTSTNEQFF,TGCGCCAGCAGCTTGCGGACGTCAACCAATGAGCAGTTCTTC
TRBV11-2,NA,NA,TRBJ1-1,CASSRGAVNTEAFF,TGTGCCAGCAGCCGTGGGGCGGTGAACACTGAAGCTTTCTTT
TRBV6-5,NA,NA,TRBJ1-5,CASSYDTYGQPQHF,TGTGCCAGCAGTTACGACACGTATGGTCAGCCCCAGCATTTT
TRBV19,NA,TRBD1,TRBJ1-1,CASSARDRSTEAFF,TGTGCCAGTAGTGCCAGGGACAGGAGTACTGAAGCTTTCTTT
TRBV5-4,once,NA,TRBJ2-5,CASSLGEQETQYF,TGTGCCAGCAGCTTGGGGGAGCAAGAGACCCAGTACTTC
TRBV28,NA,NA,TRBJ1-1,CASSFYTNTEAFF,TGTGCCAGCAGTTTCTATACGAACACTGAAGCTTTCTTT
TRBV5-1,NA,NA,TRBJ1-2,CASSTNNGANYGYTF,TGCGCCAGCAGCACCAACAACGGGGCTAACTATGGCTACACCTTC
TRBV4-2,NA,TRBD1,TRBJ2-5,CASSQVTQGAQETQYF,TGTGCCAGCAGCCAAGTAACACAGGGGGCGCAGGAGACCCAGTACTTC
TRBV2,NA,NA,TRBJ2-1,CASSGLDSSSYNEQFF,TGTGCCAGCAGTGGCCTGGACAGTAGCTCCTACAATGAGCAGTTCTTC
TRBV7-2,NA,TRBD2,TRBJ2-7,CASSTRASGGHEQYF,TGTGCCAGCAGTACCAGAGCTAGCGGGGGCCACGAGCAGTACTTC
TRBV30,NA,NA,TRBJ1-2,CAWNPVGSNGYTF,TGTGCCTGGAACCCTGTCGGGTCTAATGGCTACACCTTC
TRBV29-1,NA,NA,TRBJ2-7,CSVAPGGPEQYF,TGCAGCGTTGCACCGGGTGGTCCCGAGCAGTACTTC
TRBV4-2,NA,NA,TRBJ2-1,CASSQRAEQTLQNEQFF,TGTGCCAGCAGCCAACGCGCGGAGCAGACCCTCCAAAATGAGCAGTTCTTC
TRBV6-6,NA,NA,TRBJ2-7,CASSYPGQGLYEQYF,TGTGCCAGCAGTTACCCTGGGCAGGGCCTATACGAGCAGTACTTC
TRBV28,NA,NA,TRBJ1-4,CASSLNRGYNEKLFF,TGTGCCAGCAGTTTAAATCGGGGGTATAATGAAAAACTGTTTTTT
TRBV7-9,NA,NA,TRBJ1-2,CASSSIDISQSYTF,TGTGCCAGCAGCTCAATCGACATCAGTCAAAGCTACACCTTC
TRBV5-1,NA,NA,TRBJ2-3,CASSRGYADTQYF,TGCGCCAGCAGCAGGGGTTACGCGGATACGCAGTATTTT